These 17 T cell receptor beta chains originate from one sample sequenced in a study of brain metastases from non-small cell lung cancer (dated by TCRdb to the late 2010s). The method behind the library was the immunoSEQ multiplex PCR assay. The source is immuneACCESS, and TCRdb retained only in-frame sequences with V and J called. Part of the clones is not carried over; for the studies checked, unresolved V genes explain less than half of this, and the remainder is unexplained. The sample table shows 1,200 or so clones, and 90% are seen once. The ten largest clonotypes hold less than 8% of the sample. Sequencing was performed on primary lung tumor tissue. The label giving this sample's cell subset or site can be read as: primary lung tumor paired with brain metastasis. Receptors originate from a donor over 35 with non-small cell lung cancer.

The chain couples TRBV6-5 to TRBJ1-5; maybe TRBD1 (5 bases). This CDR3 is 14 amino acids long. V lost 8 bases and J 4 bases, leaving 15 bases between the germline ends. Germline lookup yields CDR1 MNHEY and CDR2 SVGAGI. In nucleotides, the CDR3 is TGTGCCAGCGCAGGGTTTATCCAAAATCAGCCCCAGCATTTT. It is translated as CASAGFIQNQPQHF.

The chain combines TRBV9 with TRBJ1-1; no definite D call. The germline V gene encodes CDR1 SGDLS and CDR2 YYNGEE. V gave up 3 bases and J gave up 0 bases, with 12 bases separating them. CDR3 length: 15 amino acids. The CDR3 protein is CASSAVPSMNTEAFF. CDR3 sequence (DNA): TGTGCCAGCAGCGCGGTACCCTCGATGAACACTGAAGCTTTCTTT.

The rearrangement links TRBV7-9 to TRBJ1-6, with a tentative D call TRBD1 (5 bases). Trimming stripped 4 bases from V and 7 bases from J, with 17 bases between. Germline V gene lookup returns CDR1 SEHNR and CDR2 FQNEAQ (reference sequence). This CDR3 spans 16 amino acids. The CDR3 region has the DNA TGTGCCAGCAGCTCACACCCGACAGTCCAGAATTCACCCCTCCACTTT. It specifies CASSSHPTVQNSPLHF.

This sequence joins TRBV7-2 and TRBJ1-2, with 7 bases fitting TRBD1. Germline CDR1 is SGHTA and CDR2 is FQGNSA. The CDR3 loop spans 14 amino acids. V trimming: 5 bases; J trimming: 4 bases; junction bases outside the gene matches: 7. The CDR3 region is CASSLRQGSYGYTF. DNA for the CDR3: TGTGCCAGCAGCCTCCGACAGGGCAGCTATGGCTACACCTTC. Full variable domain (outside the CDR3, taken from reference TRBV7-2 and TRBJ1-2): GAGVSQSPSNKVTEKGKDVELRCDPISGHTALYWYRQSLGQGLEFLIYFQGNSAPDKSGLPSDRFSAERTGGSVSTLTIQRTQQEDSAVYLCASSLRQGSYGYTFGSGTRLTVV.

The chain carries TRBV2 and TRBJ2-3, with TRBD2 matching over 10 bases. The CDR3 spans 16 residues. Losses at the gene ends were 3 bases for V and 3 bases for J; bases not matched to a gene: 6. The germline CDR1 and CDR2 sequences are SNHLY and FYNNEI. CDR3 residues: CASSEVASGGTDTQYF. CDR3 bases: TGTGCCAGCAGTGAGGTCGCTAGCGGGGGAACAGATACGCAGTATTTT.

The chain combines TRBV5-1 with TRBJ2-4, with 7 bases that match TRBD1. Germline trimming cut 4 bases from V and 6 bases from J; bases unmatched to any gene: 7. Germline CDR1 reads SGHRS; CDR2 reads YFSETQ. The CDR3 extends over 14 amino acids. The CDR3 region has the DNA TGCGCCAGCAGCCAATGGACAGGACCAAACATTCAGTACTTC. Translating gives CASSQWTGPNIQYF.

CDR3 amino acids: CASSLGVGDEAFF. The DNA of the CDR3 is TGCGCCAGCAGCTTGGGGGTCGGGGATGAAGCTTTCTTT. The rearrangement links TRBV5-1 to TRBJ1-1; no reliable D call. Trimming removed 0 bases at V and 7 bases at J, with 10 bases between. Per the germline V gene, CDR1 is SGHRS and CDR2 is YFSETQ. This CDR3 is built from 13 residues. Variable domain in full (rest from reference TRBV5-1 and TRBJ1-1): KAGVTQTPRYLIKTRGQQVTLSCSPISGHRSVSWYQQTPGQGLQFLFEYFSETQRNKGNFPGRFSGRQFSNSRSEMNVSTLELGDSALYLCASSLGVGDEAFFGQGTRLTVV.

This clone is a singleton in its sample. The chain joins TRBV29-1 to TRBJ1-1, with D tentatively TRBD1 (6 bases). The CDR3 runs to 16 residues. Germline values: CDR1 SQVTM, CDR2 ANQGSEA. V lost 7 bases, J lost 1 base, and 22 bases lay in between. CDR3 protein: CSALISRGGRNTEAFF. The CDR3, as DNA: TGCAGCGCTCTAATTTCCAGGGGAGGCAGGAACACTGAAGCTTTCTTT.

The chain uses TRBV19 and TRBJ1-1; a weak D match, TRBD1 (5 bases). The germline V gene encodes CDR1 LNHDA and CDR2 SQIVND (reference sequence). There are 18 residues in the CDR3. V lost 3 bases to trimming and J lost 1 base, with 21 bases between them. CDR3 amino acids: CASSILLPYRRENTEAFF. The CDR3 nucleotides are TGTGCCAGTAGTATCCTACTCCCTTACAGGAGGGAGAACACTGAAGCTTTCTTT.

The V and J genes are TRBV7-8 and TRBJ2-4; maybe TRBD2 (5 bases). V dropped 5 bases and J dropped 7 bases, with 9 bases sitting between them. The germline V gene encodes CDR1 SGHVS and CDR2 FQNEAQ. The CDR3 contains 12 residues. CDR3 sequence (DNA): TGTGCCAGCAGCCGTCGGGGTAACATTCAGTACTTC. Translated: CASSRRGNIQYF.

As concerns this clone: At one boundary the junction diverges from the germline segment, which might be a read error. V is TRBV30 and J is TRBJ2-3; D assignment may be TRBD1 or TRBD2 (6 bases each). Germline V gene data show CDR1 as GTSNPN and CDR2 as SVGIG (reference sequence). The CDR3 has 15 residues. CDR3 bases: TGTGTCTGGAGTAGGAACGGGGGCCCCACAGATACGCAGTATTTT. As protein: CVWSRNGGPTDTQYF.

The gene calls are TRBV2 and TRBJ1-3; no firm D call. The CDR3 is made up of 14 amino acids. The V and J ends lost 3 bases and 3 bases respectively, with 9 bases between them. CDR1 SNHLY and CDR2 FYNNEI come from the germline V gene. The CDR3 spells CASSDRGGGNTIYF. As DNA, the CDR3 is TGTGCCAGCAGTGATCGGGGTGGTGGAAACACCATATATTTT.

This clone was observed once. This sequence joins TRBV18 and TRBJ2-1; 10 bases align to TRBD2. Germline V gene lookup returns CDR1 KGHSH and CDR2 LQKENI. This CDR3 spans 14 amino acids. V was pared by 5 bases and J by 7 bases, with 5 bases of the junction left unmatched. CDR3 residues: CASSATSGANEQFF. The CDR3 nucleotides read TGTGCCAGCTCAGCCACTAGCGGGGCGAATGAGCAGTTCTTC.

The chain links TRBV2 to TRBJ2-1; 7 nucleotides agree with TRBD2. J lost 9 bases, V lost 10 bases, and 9 bases had no gene match. CDR1 and CDR2 (germline): SNHLY, FYNNEI. The CDR3 has 12 amino acids. CDR3 nucleotide sequence: TGTGCCACACGACTAGCTCTTGGTGAGCAGTTCTTC. Amino acid sequence: CATRLALGEQFF.

The rearrangement links TRBV5-1 to TRBJ1-1; D might be TRBD1 (5 bases). CDR1 and CDR2 (germline): SGHRS, YFSETQ. The CDR3 runs to 14 residues. V lost 0 bases and J lost 4, with 10 bases in between. This chain's CDR3 is CASSLGGMFTEAFF. CDR3 sequence (DNA): TGCGCCAGCAGCTTGGGGGGGATGTTCACTGAAGCTTTCTTT.

The V and J genes are TRBV4-1 and TRBJ1-6, with TRBD1 matching 7 bases. Germline loops: CDR1 MGHRA, CDR2 YSYEKL. Trimming cost V 2 bases and J 12 bases; bases outside gene matches: 4. The CDR3 consists of 13 residues. DNA of the CDR3: TGCGCCAGCAGCCAACCCCAGGGGGGACCCCTCCACTTT. Its translation is CASSQPQGGPLHF.

This rearrangement joins TRBV11-3 to TRBJ2-2; D not resolved. From germline, CDR1 is SGHNT and CDR2 YENEEA. This CDR3 is 13 amino acids long. Between the trimmed V and J ends, which lost 5 bases and 2 bases, there was a span of 6 bases. The CDR3 is CASSKTNTGELFF. The CDR3 DNA reads TGTGCCAGCAGCAAGACCAACACCGGGGAGCTGTTTTTT.